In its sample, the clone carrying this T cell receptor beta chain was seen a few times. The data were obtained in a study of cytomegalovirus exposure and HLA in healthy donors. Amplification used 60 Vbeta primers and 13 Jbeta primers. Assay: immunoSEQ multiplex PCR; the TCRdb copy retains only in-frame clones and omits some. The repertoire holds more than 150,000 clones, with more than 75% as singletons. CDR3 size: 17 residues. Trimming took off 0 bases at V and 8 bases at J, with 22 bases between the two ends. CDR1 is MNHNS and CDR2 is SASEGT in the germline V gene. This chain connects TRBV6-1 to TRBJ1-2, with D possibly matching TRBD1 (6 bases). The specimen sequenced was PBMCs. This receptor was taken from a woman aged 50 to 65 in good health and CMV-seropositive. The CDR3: CASSEAGTGLGIGGYTF. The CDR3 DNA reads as TGTGCCAGCAGTGAAGCGGGTACAGGGCTGGGGATTGGGGGCTACACCTTC.